This is a list of T cell receptor beta chains from one sample in a study of identifying expanded T cells in peripheral blood. Libraries were prepared by immunoSEQ multiplex PCR; TCRdb keeps only in-frame clonotypes and omits some of them. This table holds 100,000 or so clones, more than 85% found once. The material sequenced was blood. These receptors all come from a person aged 18 to 70 in good health. Each CDR3 is given with its conserved first and last residue. The order of the fields is D gene, clone size, V gene, J gene, CDR3 DNA, CDR3 protein. A D gene is named only where the DNA matches it firmly. A clone size is listed for some rows: how often the clone was seen (once, few, many), or a class if it is expanded.

.	.	TRBV29-1	TRBJ2-1	TGCAGCGTTAGACAGAAATTCTACAATGAGCAGTTCTTC	CSVRQKFYNEQFF
.	.	TRBV28	TRBJ2-2	TGTGCCAGCAGCAAGGACAGCTACACCGGGGAGCTGTTTTTT	CASSKDSYTGELFF
.	.	TRBV7-9	TRBJ2-7	TGTGCCAGCAGGGCGAATACTTCAGGCGAGCAGTACTTC	CASRANTSGEQYF
.	.	TRBV19	TRBJ1-1	TGTGCCAGTAGCCTCAACGGTGAAGCTTTCTTT	CASSLNGEAFF
.	.	TRBV28	TRBJ1-6	TGTGCCAGCAGTCCGGAATCAGGGGTTCCGTCACCCCTCCACTTT	CASSPESGVPSPLHF
TRBD1	.	TRBV11-2	TRBJ1-1	TGTGCCAGCAGCTTAACCGGGACAGCTGAAGCTTTCTTT	CASSLTGTAEAFF
TRBD1	few	TRBV5-6	TRBJ1-5	TGTGCCAGCAGTGTTAGGGGACAGGGAGTACGTCAGCCCCAGCATTTT	CASSVRGQGVRQPQHF
.	.	TRBV9	TRBJ1-6	TGTGCCAGCAGCGTAAAGGGTATGAATTCACCCCTCCACTTT	CASSVKGMNSPLHF
TRBD1	.	TRBV6-1	TRBJ1-2	TGTGCCAGCATCCTAGGACAGGGCGTTTCCCATGGCTACACCTTC	CASILGQGVSHGYTF
.	once	TRBV5-6	TRBJ2-1	TGTGCCAGCAGCCTCCTAGGGGGGACGCGTTACAATGAGCAGTTCTTC	CASSLLGGTRYNEQFF
TRBD2	.	TRBV6-1	TRBJ2-2	TGTGCCAGCAGTGGGCGGGGGGGCCGGACCACGCTTAGGGGCGGGGAGCTGTTTTTT	CASSGRGGRTTLRGGELFF
TRBD2	.	TRBV19	TRBJ2-3	TGTGCCAGTAGTAGCCGGGGGAGGGCCTACACAGATACGCAGTATTTT	CASSSRGRAYTDTQYF
.	.	TRBV7-8	TRBJ2-7	TGTGCCAGCAGCCCACCGACCAAAAGGGCATACGAGCAGTACTTC	CASSPPTKRAYEQYF
.	.	TRBV12-5	TRBJ2-3	TGTGCTAGTGGTTTAGGGCTCAGCACAGATACGCAGTATTTT	CASGLGLSTDTQYF
.	once	TRBV7-2	TRBJ2-4	TGTGCCAGCACCAAACAGGGTGAGGACATTCAGTACTTC	CASTKQGEDIQYF
TRBD1	.	TRBV5-6	TRBJ1-2	TGTGCCAGCGGACAGGGAAGCTTGTTTGGCTACACCTTC	CASGQGSLFGYTF
TRBD2	.	TRBV4-3	TRBJ2-1	TGCGCCAGCAGCCACGGGACTAGCGGGGGGGCTTCGGTCGAGCAGTTCTTC	CASSHGTSGGASVEQFF
.	.	TRBV28	TRBJ2-4	TGTGCCAGCAGGCGAACGGCGGCCAAAAACATTCAGTACTTC	CASRRTAAKNIQYF
.	.	TRBV14	TRBJ1-4	TGTGCCAGCAGCCAAGAGGGCTATTGGGGGACTAATGAAAAACTGTTTTTT	CASSQEGYWGTNEKLFF
TRBD1	.	TRBV2	TRBJ1-4	TGTGCCAGCAGTGGGACAGGTGAAAAACTGTTTTTT	CASSGTGEKLFF
.	.	TRBV6-5	TRBJ2-7	TGTGCCAGCAGTTACGGTACCTCAGGGCCCCACGAGCAGTACTTC	CASSYGTSGPHEQYF
TRBD1	.	TRBV15	TRBJ2-4	TGTGCCACCAGCAGAGATCTGGGACAGGGGGGTCCTTTAGCCAAAAACATTCAGTACTTC	CATSRDLGQGGPLAKNIQYF
TRBD1	.	TRBV4-2	TRBJ2-7	TGTGCCAGCAGCCCCGCCGGGACAGCTTCCTACGAGCAGTACTTC	CASSPAGTASYEQYF
TRBD2	.	TRBV7-2	TRBJ2-3	TGTGCCAGCAGCTTACTTAGCGGGGGGGCGACAGATACGCAGTATTTT	CASSLLSGGATDTQYF
.	.	TRBV18	TRBJ2-1	TGTGCCAGCTCACGGGACCTTAATGAGCAGTTCTTC	CASSRDLNEQFF
.	.	TRBV7-9	TRBJ2-5	TGTGCCAGCTCGCGAGGGGGGGGCCAAGAGACCCAGTACTTC	CASSRGGGQETQYF
TRBD1	.	TRBV7-9	TRBJ1-3	TGTGCCAGCAGCAACCGACAGGGACCATTCTCTGGAAACACCATATATTTT	CASSNRQGPFSGNTIYF
.	.	TRBV19	TRBJ1-2	TGTGCCAGTAGCCTATCTTACTACGATGGCTACACCTTC	CASSLSYYDGYTF
.	.	TRBV6-5	TRBJ1-4	.	CASSSSWGEKLFF
TRBD1	.	TRBV7-9	TRBJ1-1	TGTGCCAGCAGCTTAAGTTTTCGGGACAGGCGGATAGAAGCTTTCTTT	CASSLSFRDRRIEAFF
TRBD2	.	TRBV5-8	TRBJ2-5	TGTGCCAGCAGCCCGGGACTAGCGGGGCCCGAGACCCAGTACTTC	CASSPGLAGPETQYF
.	.	TRBV7-2	TRBJ1-1	TGTGCCAGCAGGCCGGGGGATTCGAGGACTGAAGCTTTCTTT	CASRPGDSRTEAFF
TRBD2	.	TRBV6-1	TRBJ2-1	TGTGCCAGCAGTGAAAAGTCTAGCGGGGGCCTATACAATGAGCAGTTCTTC	CASSEKSSGGLYNEQFF
.	once	TRBV28	TRBJ1-1	TGTGCCAGCAGTTTGGCCGGGGTCCAAATGAACACTGAAGCTTTCTTT	CASSLAGVQMNTEAFF
.	.	TRBV6-5	TRBJ2-7	TGTGCCAGCAGTTACGAGGGGGGCTCCTACGAGCAGTACTTC	CASSYEGGSYEQYF
TRBD2	.	TRBV9	TRBJ2-3	TGTGCCAGCAGCCCCGGGACTAGCGGGGGGGGATTTGCAGATACGCAGTATTTT	CASSPGTSGGGFADTQYF
.	.	TRBV4-3	TRBJ2-7	TGCGCCAGCAGCCAAGAGGTCGGCGGGCGAGAGCAGTACTTC	CASSQEVGGREQYF
TRBD1	.	TRBV19	TRBJ1-2	TGTGCCAGTAGTACTGACAGGGAATACTCAAATGGCTACACCTTC	CASSTDREYSNGYTF
TRBD1	.	TRBV19	TRBJ1-1	TGTGCCAGCCATTACAGGGGGCGCTTGTCGTGGGGGAACACTGAAGCTTTCTTT	CASHYRGRLSWGNTEAFF
TRBD2	.	TRBV27	TRBJ2-7	TGTGCCAGCAGTTTAAAACCCCCGACTAGCGGGGGCTCCTACGAGCAGTACTTC	CASSLKPPTSGGSYEQYF
.	.	TRBV9	TRBJ1-2	TGTGCCAGCAGCGTGGGCAGGACGAATGGCTACACCTTC	CASSVGRTNGYTF
.	.	TRBV4-2	TRBJ1-2	TGTGCCAGCAGCTTGGGGTCGGAATATGGCTACACCTTC	CASSLGSEYGYTF